This is a list of T cell receptor beta chains from one sample in a study of Graves' ophthalmopathy and Graves' hyperthyroidism. TCRdb passed the multiplex PCR reads through MiXCR, listing each CDR3 protein once. Of around 660,000 distinct CDR3 sequences listed, 35% to 45% are singletons. Sample: peripheral blood. These TCRs come from an adult man with Graves' ophthalmopathy. Both conserved end residues are trimmed from each CDR3.

v_call	j_call	cdr3_aa
TRBV12-5	TRBJ1-2	ASGPEPTYGYT
TRBV19	TRBJ2-7	ASSMRGGPYEQY
TRBV10-3	TRBJ1-1	ANGRGMNTEAF
TRBV29-1	TRBJ2-7	SVEEINPYEQY
TRBV2	TRBJ2-7	ASSEGTSGRVPHYEQY
TRBV7-8	TRBJ1-5	ASSLYGGDQPQH
TRBV7-9	TRBJ1-4	ASGPGTGGRNEKLF
TRBV9	TRBJ1-2	ASSVGLGDNYGYT
TRBV9	TRBJ2-2	ASTGSNGELF
TRBV7-2	TRBJ2-7	ASSLSSWGSYEQY
TRBV7-9	.	ASSEDWSSYNEQY
TRBV29-1	TRBJ2-2	SVRQGARYELF
TRBV7-9	TRBJ1-3	ASSSPKDSSGNTIY
TRBV7-8	TRBJ1-4	ASSRVRGRNEKLF
TRBV10-3	TRBJ1-6	ASSPRRDRGFYSPLH
TRBV19	TRBJ1-2	ASRTGDYGYT
TRBV29-1	TRBJ2-5	STGGLETQY